What follows is one TCR beta chain and its context. At least ten counts were recorded for this clonotype. Its antigen has not been determined. Nothing much larger sits one base from this clone, and base qualities are not available. This specimen comes from a study of T cells in Graves' hyperthyroidism and ophthalmopathy (dated by TCRdb to the late 2010s). General notes on the study: TCR V-J signatures able to tell the groups apart were searched for in a discovery cohort of 90 to 100 patients, of whom 43 had Graves' ophthalmopathy and some 60 had stable Graves' hyperthyroidism. Whether ophthalmopathy could be predicted prospectively was tested in an independent validation cohort made up of about 18 hyperthyroidism patients plus 17 patients who later progressed to ophthalmopathy. The approximately 100 discovery patients were divided at random into training and test sets in a 7:3 ratio. Thyroid tissue and blood T-cell repertoires from six Graves' hyperthyroidism patients were also compared in the study. Once sampling was done, hyperthyroidism patients were given methimazole at a starting dose of 30 mg daily, whereas ophthalmopathy patients were given high-dose intravenous methylprednisolone. TCR Vbeta CDR3 sequencing of some 140 peripheral blood samples (43 ophthalmopathy, roughly 72 hyperthyroidism and roughly 17 progressor patients) is reported in the paper. On the study overall, not on this receptor specifically: In validation, the model predicted progression to ophthalmopathy with approximately 71% sensitivity and 72.22% specificity, a median of approximately 6.7 months before onset. Sample size was not statistically predetermined, and investigators were not blinded to group allocation. A 13 V-J signature model separated ophthalmopathy from stable hyperthyroidism, with nearly 90% sensitivity and about 81% specificity in cross-validation and 80%/75% in testing. Most expanded thyroid clonotypes (frequency above 0.001) were also detected in blood, suggesting blood repertoires may reflect thyroid immune responses.

From the germline V gene, CDR1 is MNHEY and CDR2 is SVGAGI. The junction shows trimming of 6 bases on V and 0 bases on J, plus 9 bases between the germline ends. The CDR3 goes from the cysteine to the phenylalanine over 14 residues. The CDR3 DNA has 42 bases and is translated from base 1. Patients with uncontrolled infections, other autoimmune diseases, pregnancy or lactation were excluded. Diagnoses relied on clinical symptoms, serum thyroxine and TRAb, thyroid ultrasound and orbital computed tomography. Total RNA was extracted with Trizol reagent, and quality was checked on an Agilent 2100 Bioanalyzer. The TCR beta CDR3 regions were amplified from RNA transcripts. The first round of RT-PCR for the TCR CDR3 was performed with the HTBI primer set and the Qiagen OneStep RT-PCR kit. The libraries were constructed in a second round of multiplex PCR and then size-selected and purified. Paired-end sequencing of the libraries was performed with 100 bp reads on an Illumina HiSeq2000. The authors' pipeline ran thus. Raw data were processed with SOAPnuke, discarding reads with adapters, uncalled bases, mean Phred below 15, or no exact constant-primer or identifier match. High-quality paired reads were merged using COPE v1.2.5, and each unique nucleotide sequence was defined as a clonotype. Clonotypes were aligned to IMGT TRBV, TRBD and TRBJ reference segments using MiTCR v1.1. Only V-J combinations with frequency above 0.0001, covering about 99% of repertoires, were analysed. A TCS score was defined as the ratio between F50 (clonal expansion) and ExV (chaos), using BLOSUM62-based TCRdist between CDR3 peptides within each V-J. Welch's t-statistics and random forest reduced just over 500 V-J features to about 13, which were used in a naive Bayes classifier (R e1071). Thyroid-blood repertoire similarity was quantified with the Morisita-Horn index. TCRdb redid the processing of the public reads, applying fastp at Q25 and MiXCR, and retained in-frame beta chains. Rows are unified per CDR3 protein, each entry keeping the most common DNA and genes. TCRdb's processing, not the authors', yielded these V and J calls. A total of 450,000 to 700,000 distinct CDR3 sequences appear in this sample, 35% to 55% of them only once. 15% to 20% of the sample is held by the ten biggest clonotypes.

The sequence joins TRBV6-5 to TRBJ1-5; no D gene can be assigned with confidence. Sequencing was performed on peripheral blood or thyroid tissue (not recorded which). The receptor was derived from an adult woman with Graves' disease, either hyperthyroidism or ophthalmopathy (not recorded which). The nucleotides read TGTGCCAGCAGATCCTACCTTAGCAATCAGCCCCAGCATTTT. This codes for CASRSYLSNQPQHF.